These 3 T cell receptor beta chains came from one sample sequenced in a study of T cell repertoires in cytomegalovirus infection. MiXCR, applied by TCRdb to the reads, yields one record per CDR3 protein. The repertoire consists of about 230,000 distinct CDR3 sequences, with over 20% occurring once and the leading ten covering 15% to 20%. The sequencing sample was made of CD8+ T cells from PBMCs. The receptors originated from a human donor in good health (CMV status not recorded). Some clones in this sample may be carry-over from other donors' samples.

The V and J genes are TRBV7-2 and TRBJ2-1; D is unresolved. Per germline, CDR1 SGHTA and CDR2 FQGNSA. The CDR3 spans 14 residues. Trimming took off 5 bases at V and 7 bases at J, with 15 bases between the two ends. The CDR3 here is CASSRALALNEQFF. The CDR3 DNA follows: TGTGCCAGCAGCCGGGCCCTCGCTTTAAATGAGCAGTTCTTC.

In its sample, this clonotype was seen a few times. The chain carries TRBV28 and TRBJ1-3; D is possibly TRBD1 (6 bases). V was pared by 3 bases and J by 0 bases, with 21 bases between. This CDR3 region has 19 residues. CDR1 is MDHEN and CDR2 is SYDVKM in the germline V gene. In DNA form, the CDR3 reads TGTGCCAGCAGTTTCCCCCGGGACATGATTCGAGACTCTGGAAACACCATATATTTT. It codes for CASSFPRDMIRDSGNTIYF.

The gene calls are TRBV20-1 and TRBJ2-3; 10 nucleotides align to TRBD2. V shed 0 bases, J shed 3 bases, and the junction held 9 bases outside the gene matches. Germline CDR1 and CDR2: DFQATT and SNEGSKA (reference sequence). This CDR3 is 17 amino acids long. CDR3: CSARDGLTSGKTDTQYF. The CDR3 coding sequence is TGCAGTGCTAGAGACGGGCTAACTAGCGGGAAAACAGATACGCAGTATTTT.